Following are 3 T cell receptor beta chains from one sample sequenced in a study of T cell repertoires in aging, cancer and after chemotherapy (dated by TCRdb to about 2019). The instrument was an Illumina MiSeq. Rearranged TRB sequences spanning V, D and J segments were amplified in a multiplex touch-down PCR with a mixed TRB-A/B primer pool. TCRdb reran the public reads through fastp at Q25 and MiXCR, keeping productive beta chains. Rows matching on CDR3 protein sequence are summarized as one entry with the most common DNA and genes. The sample records some 4,000 distinct CDR3 sequences, 27% of which are singletons. The top ten clonotypes cover roughly a third of the sample. TCR beta rearrangements were amplified from genomic DNA isolated from peripheral blood, not from sorted cells or RNA. Sequencing was carried out using blood. The origin of the receptors is a human donor with a blood cancer.

Only a few counts were recorded for this clonotype. This sequence joins TRBV5-1 and TRBJ2-3; no reliable D call. Trimming pared 3 bases from V and 6 bases from J, leaving 20 bases between. Per germline, CDR1 SGHRS and CDR2 YFSETQ. This CDR3 region has 16 residues. For the CDR3, the DNA is TGCGCCAGCAGCTCGACCGGACGGTCGCAGTCGGATACGCAGTATTTT. It is translated as CASSSTGRSQSDTQYF.

In this sample, this clonotype turned up a few times. This sequence joins TRBV11-2 and TRBJ2-7; 11 bases agree with TRBD2. CDR3 length equals 17 residues. CDR1 is SGHAT and CDR2 is FQNNGV in the germline V gene. V gave up 3 bases and J gave up 2 bases; unmatched junction bases: 9. In DNA form, the CDR3 reads TGTGCCAGCAGCTTGCATCCGGGACTAGCGGAGACCTACGAGCAGTACTTC. It translates to CASSLHPGLAETYEQYF.

This rearrangement joins TRBV6-5 to TRBJ1-1, with no clear D. Trimming stripped 6 bases from V and 3 bases from J, with 17 bases between. The CDR3 consists of 15 residues. The germline gives CDR1 MNHEY, CDR2 SVGAGI. The CDR3 loop is CASRRMREVDTEAFF. The CDR3 DNA reads as TGTGCCAGCAGACGAATGAGGGAGGTAGACACTGAAGCTTTCTTT.